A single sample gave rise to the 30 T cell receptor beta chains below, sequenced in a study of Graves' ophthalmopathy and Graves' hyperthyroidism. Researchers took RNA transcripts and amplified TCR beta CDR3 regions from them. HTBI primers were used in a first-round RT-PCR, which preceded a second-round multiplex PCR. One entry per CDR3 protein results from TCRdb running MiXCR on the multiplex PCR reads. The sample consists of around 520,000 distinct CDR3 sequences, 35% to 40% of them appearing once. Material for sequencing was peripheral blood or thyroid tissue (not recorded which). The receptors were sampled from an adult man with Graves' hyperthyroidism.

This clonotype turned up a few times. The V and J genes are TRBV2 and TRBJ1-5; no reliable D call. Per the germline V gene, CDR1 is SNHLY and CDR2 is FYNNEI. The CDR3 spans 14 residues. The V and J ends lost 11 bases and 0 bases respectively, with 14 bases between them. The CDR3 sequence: CAGRLADSNQPQHF. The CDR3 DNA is TGTGCCGGGAGGTTGGCGGATAGCAATCAGCCCCAGCATTTT.

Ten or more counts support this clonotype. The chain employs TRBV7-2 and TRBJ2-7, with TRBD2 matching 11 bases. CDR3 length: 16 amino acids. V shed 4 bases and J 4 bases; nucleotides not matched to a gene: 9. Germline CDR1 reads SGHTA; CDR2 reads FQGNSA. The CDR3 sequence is CASSSFPGLAVYEQYF. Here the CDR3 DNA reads TGTGCCAGCAGCTCCTTTCCGGGACTAGCGGTTTACGAGCAGTACTTC.

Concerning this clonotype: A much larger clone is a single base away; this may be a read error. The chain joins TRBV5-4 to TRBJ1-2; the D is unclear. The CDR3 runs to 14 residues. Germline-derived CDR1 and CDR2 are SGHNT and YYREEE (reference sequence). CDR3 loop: CAGSLLYPAVGYTF. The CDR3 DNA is TGTGCCGGCAGCTTGCTTTACCCGGCGGTCGGCTACACCTTC.

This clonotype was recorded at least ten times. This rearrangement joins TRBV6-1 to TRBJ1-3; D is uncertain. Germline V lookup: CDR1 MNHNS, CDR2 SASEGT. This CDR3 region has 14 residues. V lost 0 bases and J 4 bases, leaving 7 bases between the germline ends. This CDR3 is CASSEAGGGNTIYF. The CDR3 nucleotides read TGTGCCAGCAGTGAAGCGGGAGGAGGAAACACCATATATTTT.

This chain's CDR3 is CSVDGTGSRYEQYF. As DNA, the CDR3 is TGCAGCGTTGACGGGACAGGGTCCCGTTACGAGCAGTACTTC. This chain links TRBV29-1 with TRBJ2-7, with 9 positions matching TRBD1. This CDR3 comprises 14 residues. Germline-derived CDR1 and CDR2 are SQVTM and ANQGSEA. After removal of 3 bases from V and 4 bases from J, the junction contained 7 bases not matched to a gene.

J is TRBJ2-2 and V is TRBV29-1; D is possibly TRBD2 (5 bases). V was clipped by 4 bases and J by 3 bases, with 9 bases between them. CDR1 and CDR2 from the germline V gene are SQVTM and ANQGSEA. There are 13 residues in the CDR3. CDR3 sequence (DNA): TGCAGCGTTGGCGGGCAGTACACCGGGGAGCTGTTTTTT. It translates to CSVGGQYTGELFF.

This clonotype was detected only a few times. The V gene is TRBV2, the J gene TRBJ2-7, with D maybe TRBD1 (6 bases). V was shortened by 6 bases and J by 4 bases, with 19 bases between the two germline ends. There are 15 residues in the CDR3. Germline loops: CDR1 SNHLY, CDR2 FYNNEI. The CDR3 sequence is CASSDRDTDFYEQYF. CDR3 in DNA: TGTGCCAGCAGCGACCGGGACACCGACTTTTACGAGCAGTACTTC.

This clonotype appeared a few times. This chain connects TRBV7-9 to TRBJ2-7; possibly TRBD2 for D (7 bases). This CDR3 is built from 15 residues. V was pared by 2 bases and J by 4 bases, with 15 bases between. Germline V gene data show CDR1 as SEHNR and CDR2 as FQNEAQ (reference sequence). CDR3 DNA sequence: TGTGCCAGCAGCTTAAAGGGGGGGACCCCTTACGAGCAGTACTTC. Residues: CASSLKGGTPYEQYF.

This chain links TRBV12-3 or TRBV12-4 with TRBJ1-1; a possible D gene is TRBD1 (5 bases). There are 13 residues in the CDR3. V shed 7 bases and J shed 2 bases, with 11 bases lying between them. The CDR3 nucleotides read TGTGCCAGCAACCCGGGGCTAAACACTGAAGCTTTCTTT. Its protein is CASNPGLNTEAFF.

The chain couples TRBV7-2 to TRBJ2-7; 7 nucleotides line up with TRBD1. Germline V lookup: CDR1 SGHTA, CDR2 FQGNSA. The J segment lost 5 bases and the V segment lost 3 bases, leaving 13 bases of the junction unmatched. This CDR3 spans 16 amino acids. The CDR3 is CASSFRAVRGNHEQYF. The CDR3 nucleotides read TGTGCCAGCAGCTTCCGGGCGGTCAGGGGGAACCACGAGCAGTACTTC.

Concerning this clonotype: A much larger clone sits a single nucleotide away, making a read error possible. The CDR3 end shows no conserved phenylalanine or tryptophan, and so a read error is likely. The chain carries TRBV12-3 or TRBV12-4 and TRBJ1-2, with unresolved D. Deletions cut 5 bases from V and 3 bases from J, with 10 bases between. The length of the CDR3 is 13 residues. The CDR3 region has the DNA TGTGCCAGCAGTCCTTACAGCGACTATGGCTACACCCTC. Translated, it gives CASSPYSDYGYTL.

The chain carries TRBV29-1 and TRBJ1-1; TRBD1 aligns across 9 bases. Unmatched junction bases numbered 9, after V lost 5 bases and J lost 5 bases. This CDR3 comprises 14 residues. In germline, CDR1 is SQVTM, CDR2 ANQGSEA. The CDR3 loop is CSVTRQGVRTEAFF. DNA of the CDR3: TGCAGCGTTACCCGACAGGGGGTAAGGACTGAAGCTTTCTTT. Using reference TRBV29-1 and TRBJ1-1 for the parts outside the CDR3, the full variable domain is SAVISQKPSRDICQRGTSLTIQCQVDSQVTMMFWYRQQPGQSLTLIATANQGSEATYESGFVIDKFPISRPNLTFSTLTVSNMSPEDSSIYLCSVTRQGVRTEAFFGQGTRLTVV.

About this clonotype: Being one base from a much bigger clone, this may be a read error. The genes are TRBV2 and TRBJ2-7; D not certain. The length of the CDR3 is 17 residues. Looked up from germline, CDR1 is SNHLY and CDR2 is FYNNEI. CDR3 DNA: TGTGCCAGCAGTGAAGGATCTACAACCCCGTCCTCCTACAAGCAGTACTTC. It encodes CASSEGSTTPSSYKQYF.

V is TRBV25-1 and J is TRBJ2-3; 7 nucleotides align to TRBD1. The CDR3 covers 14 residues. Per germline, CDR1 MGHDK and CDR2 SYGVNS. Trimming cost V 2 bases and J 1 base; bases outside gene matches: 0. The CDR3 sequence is CASSEDRGTDTQYF. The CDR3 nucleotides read TGTGCCAGCAGTGAAGACAGGGGCACAGATACGCAGTATTTT.

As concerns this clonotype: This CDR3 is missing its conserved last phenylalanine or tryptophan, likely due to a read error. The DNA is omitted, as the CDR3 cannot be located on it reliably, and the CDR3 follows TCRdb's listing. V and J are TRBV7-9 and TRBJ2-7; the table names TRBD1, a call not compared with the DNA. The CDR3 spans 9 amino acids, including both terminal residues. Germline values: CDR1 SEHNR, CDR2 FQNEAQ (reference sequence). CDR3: CASSLRSRE.

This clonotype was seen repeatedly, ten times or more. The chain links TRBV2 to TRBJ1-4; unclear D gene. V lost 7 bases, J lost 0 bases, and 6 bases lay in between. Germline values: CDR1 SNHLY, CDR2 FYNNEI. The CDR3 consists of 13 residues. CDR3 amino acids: CASIAATNEKLFF. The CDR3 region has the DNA TGTGCCAGCATAGCAGCAACTAATGAAAAACTGTTTTTT.

The CDR3 loop is CSALSRSGQGLLAGVEQYF. CDR3 DNA: TGCAGTGCTCTTAGCCGATCGGGACAGGGTCTTCTAGCGGGAGTCGAGCAGTACTTC. The chain recombines TRBV20-1 with TRBJ2-7, with TRBD2 as a possible D gene (10 bases). This CDR3 comprises 19 residues. The germline V and J ends were trimmed by 5 bases and 6 bases, with 35 bases remaining between them. CDR1 is DFQATT and CDR2 is SNEGSKA in the germline V gene (reference sequence).

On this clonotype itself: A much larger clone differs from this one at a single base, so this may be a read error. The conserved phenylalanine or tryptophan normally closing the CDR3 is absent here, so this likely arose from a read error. CDR3 nucleotides: TGTGCCAGCAGCTACGATCGATTAGAAGCTTTCCTT. Its protein is CASSYDRLEAFL. The rearrangement links TRBV7-9 to TRBJ1-1, with D unresolved. Germline V gives CDR1 SEHNR, CDR2 FQNEAQ (reference sequence). V lost 4 bases and J lost 8, with 11 bases in between. The CDR3 runs to 12 residues.

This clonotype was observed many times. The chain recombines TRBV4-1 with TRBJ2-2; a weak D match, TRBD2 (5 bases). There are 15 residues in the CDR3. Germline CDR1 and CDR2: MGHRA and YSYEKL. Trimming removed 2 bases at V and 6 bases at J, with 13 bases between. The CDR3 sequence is CASSQRGASAGELFF. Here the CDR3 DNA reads TGCGCCAGCAGCCAACGGGGTGCGTCCGCCGGGGAGCTGTTTTTT.

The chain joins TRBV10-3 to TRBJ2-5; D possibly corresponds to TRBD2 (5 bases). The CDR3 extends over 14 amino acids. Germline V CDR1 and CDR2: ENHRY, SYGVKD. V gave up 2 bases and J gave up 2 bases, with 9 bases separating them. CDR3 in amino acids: CAISELLAQETQYF. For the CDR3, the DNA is TGTGCCATCAGTGAGCTCCTAGCTCAAGAGACCCAGTACTTC.

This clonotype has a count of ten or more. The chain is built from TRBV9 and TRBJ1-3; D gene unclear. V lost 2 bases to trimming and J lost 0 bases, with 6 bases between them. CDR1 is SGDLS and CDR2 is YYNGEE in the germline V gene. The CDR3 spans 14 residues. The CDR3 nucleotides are TGTGCCAGCAGCGTCGGATACTCTGGAAACACCATATATTTT. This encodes CASSVGYSGNTIYF.

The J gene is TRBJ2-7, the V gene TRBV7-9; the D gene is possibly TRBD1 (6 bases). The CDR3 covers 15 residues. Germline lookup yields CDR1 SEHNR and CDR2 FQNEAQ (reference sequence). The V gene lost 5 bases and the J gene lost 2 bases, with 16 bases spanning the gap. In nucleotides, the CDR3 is TGTGCCAGCAGCGGTACCCCAGGGGATACCTACGAGCAGTACTTC. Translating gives CASSGTPGDTYEQYF.

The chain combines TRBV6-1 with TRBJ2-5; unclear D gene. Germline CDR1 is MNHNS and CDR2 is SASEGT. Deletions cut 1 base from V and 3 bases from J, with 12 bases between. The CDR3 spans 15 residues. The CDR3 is CASSEDRWQEETQYF. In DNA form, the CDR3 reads TGTGCCAGCAGTGAAGACCGGTGGCAGGAAGAGACCCAGTACTTC.

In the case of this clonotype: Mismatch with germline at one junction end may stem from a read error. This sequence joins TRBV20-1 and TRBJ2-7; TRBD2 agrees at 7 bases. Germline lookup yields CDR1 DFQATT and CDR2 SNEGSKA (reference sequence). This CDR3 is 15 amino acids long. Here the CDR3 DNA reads TGCAGTGCTACTTCGGGGCGGGAGTTGCTTGATGAGCAGCTCTTC. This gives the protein CSATSGRELLDEQLF.

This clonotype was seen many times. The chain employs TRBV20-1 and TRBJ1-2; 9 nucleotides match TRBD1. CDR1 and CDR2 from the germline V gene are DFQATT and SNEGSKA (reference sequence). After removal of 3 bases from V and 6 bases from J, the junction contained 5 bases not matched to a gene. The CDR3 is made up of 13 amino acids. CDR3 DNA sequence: TGCAGTGCTAGTACTACAGGGGGCAATGGCTACACCTTC. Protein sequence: CSASTTGGNGYTF.

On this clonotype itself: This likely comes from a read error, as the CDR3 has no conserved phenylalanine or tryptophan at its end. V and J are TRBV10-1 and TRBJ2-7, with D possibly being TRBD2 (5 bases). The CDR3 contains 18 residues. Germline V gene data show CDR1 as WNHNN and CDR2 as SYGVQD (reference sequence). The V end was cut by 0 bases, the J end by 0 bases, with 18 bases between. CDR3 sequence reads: CASSESGLEMHSSYEQYL. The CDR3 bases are TGCGCCAGCAGTGAGTCCGGACTCGAGATGCATAGCTCCTACGAGCAGTACTTA.

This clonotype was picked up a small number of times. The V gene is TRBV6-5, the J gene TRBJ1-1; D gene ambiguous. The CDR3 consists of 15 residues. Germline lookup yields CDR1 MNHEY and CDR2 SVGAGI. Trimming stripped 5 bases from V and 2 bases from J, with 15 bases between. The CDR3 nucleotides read TGTGCCAGCAGTGAAGGCGGAAGGGTTAACACTGAAGCTTTCTTT. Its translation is CASSEGGRVNTEAFF.

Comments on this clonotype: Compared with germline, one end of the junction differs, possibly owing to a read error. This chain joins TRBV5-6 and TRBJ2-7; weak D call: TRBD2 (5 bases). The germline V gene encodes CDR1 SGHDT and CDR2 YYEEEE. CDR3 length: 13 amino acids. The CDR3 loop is CASSLWGTGELYF. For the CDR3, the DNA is TGTGCCAGCAGCTTGTGGGGAACCGGGGAGCTGTACTTC.

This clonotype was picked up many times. The CDR3 protein is CASSAMGGRRTFF. In DNA, the CDR3 is TGTGCCAGCAGCGCCATGGGGGGCAGGAGAACTTTCTTT. The V call is TRBV11-2, the J call TRBJ1-1; TRBD1 might be the D (6 bases). This CDR3 region has 13 residues. V lost 5 bases and J lost 12, with 19 bases in between. Germline CDR1 and CDR2: SGHAT and FQNNGV.

The CDR3 loop is CASDRTGGNTIYF. The CDR3 DNA is TGTGCCAGTGACCGGACAGGGGGAAACACCATATATTTT. The chain combines TRBV19 with TRBJ1-3; TRBD1 agrees at 8 bases. Per the germline V gene, CDR1 is LNHDA and CDR2 is SQIVND (reference sequence). The junction had 4 bases not matched to a gene; V was cut back by 8 bases and J by 4 bases. The CDR3 contains 13 residues.